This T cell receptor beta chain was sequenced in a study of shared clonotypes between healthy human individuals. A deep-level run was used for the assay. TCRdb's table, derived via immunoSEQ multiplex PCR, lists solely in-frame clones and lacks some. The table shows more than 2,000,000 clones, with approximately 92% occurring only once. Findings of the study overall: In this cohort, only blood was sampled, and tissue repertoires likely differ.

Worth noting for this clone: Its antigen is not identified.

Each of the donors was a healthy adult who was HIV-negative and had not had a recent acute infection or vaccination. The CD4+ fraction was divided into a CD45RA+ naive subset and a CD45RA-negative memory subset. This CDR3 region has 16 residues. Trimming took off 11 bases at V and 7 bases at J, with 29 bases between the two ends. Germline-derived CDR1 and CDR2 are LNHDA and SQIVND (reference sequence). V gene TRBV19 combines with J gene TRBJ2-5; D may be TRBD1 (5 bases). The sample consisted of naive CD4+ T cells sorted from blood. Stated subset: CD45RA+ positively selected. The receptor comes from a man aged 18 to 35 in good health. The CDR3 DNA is TGTGCCCGGACATCGGCGGACCGGAGCATAAGAGGGACCCAGTACTTC. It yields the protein CARTSADRSIRGTQYF.